The T cell receptor (beta chain) described here comes from a study of blood T cell repertoires in COVID-19 (dated by TCRdb to the early 2020s). Regarding the research as a whole: Samples covering the acute and convalescent phases of COVID-19 were provided by collaborators in the United States, Italy and Spain. The prospective study material was composed of cDNA or gDNA derived from T cells, B-cell-depleted T cells, or PBMCs. Where HLA class I and class II types were available, the types were taken from metadata supplied by the sample provider, not from assay-based typing. The samples were drawn from two sources: the first 160 participants of the ongoing ImmuneRACE study, and over 1,000 subjects contributed by 6 global collaborators. Deeply sampled blood TCRbeta repertoires from subjects exposed to, actively infected with, or recovered from COVID-19 were included in the dataset. A freely available public database, intended as a resource for researchers studying the immune response to SARS-CoV-2, is where the repertoires were released. Sample metadata almost always included a de-identified subject ID, COVID-19 status, age in years and sex. Findings and caveats that apply to the study as a whole: How much clinical and demographic metadata was included differed by source and by participant, and the metadata was provided uncurated.

The collaborating institutions used their own protocols to collect whole blood in K2EDTA tubes. Collaborator samples were shipped for TCRbeta analysis as frozen whole blood, isolated PBMCs, or DNA extracted from either sample type. The immunoSEQ Assay, a bias-controlled multiplex PCR, was used to amplify TCRbeta CDR3 regions from genomic DNA. As for the original processing: The number of nucleated cells in each sample was estimated from the amplification of reference gene primers within the assay. Sequence reads were collapsed and filtered to measure the absolute abundance of every unique TCRbeta CDR3 rearrangement. Productive Simpson clonality was computed per sample as the square root of Simpson's diversity index over productive rearrangements. TCRdb mirrors the immuneACCESS table, restricted to in-frame sequences. Some clones are absent from its copies; in checked studies, under half trace to an unresolved V gene, and the reason for the others is unknown. The V and J calls and clone size were taken over from that table, and D and trimming were inferred from the DNA. The sample table records about 170,000 clones; more than 65% of these occur just once. Approximately 10% of the sample is in the top ten clones.

Counted from cysteine to phenylalanine, this CDR3 has 14 amino acids. Only the CDR3 portion is preserved as DNA: 42 bases, with reading frame beginning at the first base. V and J lose 6 bases and 4 bases, and a span of 15 bases separates them. According to the germline V gene (reference sequence), CDR1 reads MNHEY and CDR2 reads SMNVEV. A note on this clone: The target of this receptor is not known. No base qualities exist here, and no much larger clone lies one base off it.

This TCR was recovered from a man between 65 and 85 years old with active or convalescent COVID-19. The chain is made from TRBV27 and TRBJ1-1; the D gene is possibly TRBD1, with 6 bases matching. Sequencing was performed on peripheral blood. The CDR3 corresponds to CASSTLGGATEAFF. The nucleotide sequence is TGTGCCAGCAGCACCCTAGGGGGGGCCACTGAAGCTTTCTTT.